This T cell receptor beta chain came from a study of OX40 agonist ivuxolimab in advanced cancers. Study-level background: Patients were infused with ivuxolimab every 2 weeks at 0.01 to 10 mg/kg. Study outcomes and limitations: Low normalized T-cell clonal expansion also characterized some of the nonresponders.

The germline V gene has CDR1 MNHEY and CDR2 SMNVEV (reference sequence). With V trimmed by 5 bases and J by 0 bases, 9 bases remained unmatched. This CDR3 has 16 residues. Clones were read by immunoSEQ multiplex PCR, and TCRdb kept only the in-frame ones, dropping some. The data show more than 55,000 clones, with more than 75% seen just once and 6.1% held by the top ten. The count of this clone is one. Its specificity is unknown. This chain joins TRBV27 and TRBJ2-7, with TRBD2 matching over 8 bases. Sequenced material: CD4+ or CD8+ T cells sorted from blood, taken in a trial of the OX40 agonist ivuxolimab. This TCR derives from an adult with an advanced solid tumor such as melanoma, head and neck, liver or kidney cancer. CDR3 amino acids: CASSRGLAGPSYEQYF. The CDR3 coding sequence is TGTGCCAGCAGTCGGGGCCTAGCGGGCCCCTCCTACGAGCAGTACTTC.